This TCR beta chain was identified in a study of T cell responses to AZD1222 COVID-19 vaccine. Produced via immunoSEQ multiplex PCR; TCRdb's table is partial and in-frame only. The repertoire holds about 39,000 clones, about 88% seen once, with roughly 29% in the top ten. The V end lost 0 bases, the J end lost 5 bases, and 10 bases lay between the germline ends. CDR3 length equals 13 residues. The V gene's germline CDR1 is GTSNPN and CDR2 SVGIG (reference sequence). This material consisted of peripheral blood, taken 28 days after the second dose of the MenACWY control vaccine. This sequence originates from an adult who received the MenACWY meningococcal vaccine as a control. V usage is TRBV30 and J usage is TRBJ1-2, with D perhaps matching TRBD1 (5 bases). CDR3 residues: CAWSVQGFYGYTF. The CDR3 bases are TGTGCCTGGAGTGTTCAGGGATTTTATGGCTACACCTTC.